The clone carrying this T cell receptor (beta chain) came up a few times. Its cognate antigen is unknown. The sample comes from a study of a mutant IDH1 vaccine in newly diagnosed glioma. Background on the study: In some groups vaccination began 4-6 weeks post-radiotherapy; others received it with temozolomide. Visit V12 was scheduled at week 35 and visit V13 at week 47. General study results and limits: Pseudoprogression appeared unlinked to shifts in leading peripheral T cell clonotypes.

Sequenced by immunoSEQ multiplex PCR; TCRdb stores in-frame clones only, minus some. The sample lists roughly 25,000 clones, approximately 87% occurring once. Stated time point: week 35, safety follow-up. Doses consisted of 300 ug of mutant IDH1 20-mer peptide each, paired with topical imiquimod. V shed 6 bases and J shed 3 bases, with 14 bases lying between them. The germline V gene encodes CDR1 LNHDA and CDR2 SQIVND (reference sequence). This CDR3 is built from 14 residues. The J gene is TRBJ1-1, the V gene TRBV19, with D tentatively TRBD1 (6 bases). The source of this sequence is a man aged 25 to 45 with glioma. Specimen: PBMCs, collected from a glioma patient whose treatment included an IDH1 peptide vaccine. CDR3 sequence: CASSLRDKYTEAFF. CDR3 in DNA: TGTGCCAGTAGCCTCCGGGACAAATACACTGAAGCTTTCTTT.